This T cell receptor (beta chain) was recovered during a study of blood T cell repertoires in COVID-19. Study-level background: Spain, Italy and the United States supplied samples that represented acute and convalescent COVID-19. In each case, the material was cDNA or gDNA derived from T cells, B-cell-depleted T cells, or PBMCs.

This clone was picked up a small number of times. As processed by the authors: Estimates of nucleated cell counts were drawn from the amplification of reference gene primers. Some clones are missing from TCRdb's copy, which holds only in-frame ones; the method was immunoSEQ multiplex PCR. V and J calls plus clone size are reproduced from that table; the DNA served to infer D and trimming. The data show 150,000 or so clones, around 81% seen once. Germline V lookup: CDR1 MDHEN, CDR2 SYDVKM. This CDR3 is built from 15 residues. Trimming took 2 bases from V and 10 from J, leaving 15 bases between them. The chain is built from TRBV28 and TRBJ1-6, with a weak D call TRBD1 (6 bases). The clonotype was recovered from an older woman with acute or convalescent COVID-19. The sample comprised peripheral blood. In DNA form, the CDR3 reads TGTGCCAGCAGTTTAGGGAAACAGGGAAGCTCACCCCTCCACTTT. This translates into CASSLGKQGSSPLHF. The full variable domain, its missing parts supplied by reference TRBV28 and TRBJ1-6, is DVKVTQSSRYLVKRTGEKVFLECVQDMDHENMFWYRQDPGLGLRLIYFSYDVKMKEKGDIPEGYSVSREKKERFSLILESASTNQTSMYLCASSLGKQGSSPLHFGNGTRLTVT.